This T cell receptor beta chain is from a study of T cell responses to AZD1222 COVID-19 vaccine. Study conclusions and caveats: Among the donors, most were white British and more were female, and clonal diversity was possibly underestimated. Among spike-specific TCRs, nearly half reportedly target unmutated variant regions. Rises in breadth and depth of Spike-specific TCRs came after two AZD1222 doses.

In the case of this clone: Its antigen remains unknown.

Germline-derived CDR1 and CDR2 are LGHNA and YSLEER. Trimming removed 5 bases from V and 5 bases from J, with 16 bases in between. The CDR3 covers 15 residues. Measured with immunoSEQ multiplex PCR; TCRdb has only the in-frame clones, and not every one. The top ten clones hold under 11% of a sample with fewer than 200,000 clones, around 94% of them seen once. The sequence came from an adult in good health. Material: peripheral blood, obtained on day 0 of AZD1222 vaccination. This chain connects TRBV4-3 to TRBJ1-5, with a weak D call TRBD1 (6 bases). CDR3 residues: CASSADRKLHQPQHF. CDR3 DNA: TGCGCCAGCAGCGCCGACAGGAAACTTCATCAGCCCCAGCATTTT.